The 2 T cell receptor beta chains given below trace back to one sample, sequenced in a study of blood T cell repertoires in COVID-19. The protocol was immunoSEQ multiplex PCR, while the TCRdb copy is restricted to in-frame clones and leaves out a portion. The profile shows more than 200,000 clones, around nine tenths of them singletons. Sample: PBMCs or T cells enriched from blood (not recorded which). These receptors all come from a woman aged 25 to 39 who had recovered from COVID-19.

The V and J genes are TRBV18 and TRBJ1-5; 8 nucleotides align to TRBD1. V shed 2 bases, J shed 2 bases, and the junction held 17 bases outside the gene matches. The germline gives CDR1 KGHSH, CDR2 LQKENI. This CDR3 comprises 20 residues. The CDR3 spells CASSPYIPGQGPGGNQPQHF. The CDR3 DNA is TGTGCCAGCTCACCATATATCCCAGGACAGGGACCAGGTGGCAATCAGCCCCAGCATTTT.

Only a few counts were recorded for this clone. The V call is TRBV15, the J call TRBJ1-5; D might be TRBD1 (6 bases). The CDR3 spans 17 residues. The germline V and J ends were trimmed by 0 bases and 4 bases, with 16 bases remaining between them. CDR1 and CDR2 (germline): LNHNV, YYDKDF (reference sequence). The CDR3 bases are TGTGCCACCAGCAGAGATTTAGGTGGCAGGGGTAATCAGCCCCAGCATTTT. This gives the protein CATSRDLGGRGNQPQHF.